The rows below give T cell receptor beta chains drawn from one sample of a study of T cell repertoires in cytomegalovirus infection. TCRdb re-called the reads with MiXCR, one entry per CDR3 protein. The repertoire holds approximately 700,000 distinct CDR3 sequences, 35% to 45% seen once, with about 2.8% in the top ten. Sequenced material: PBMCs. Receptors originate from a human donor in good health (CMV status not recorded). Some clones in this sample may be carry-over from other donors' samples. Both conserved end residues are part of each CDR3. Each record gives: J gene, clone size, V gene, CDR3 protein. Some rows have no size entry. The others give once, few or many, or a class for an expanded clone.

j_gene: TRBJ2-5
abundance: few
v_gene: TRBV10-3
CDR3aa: CAISDPRWGRGQETQYF

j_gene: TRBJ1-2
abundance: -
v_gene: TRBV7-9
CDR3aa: CASSLIYGGSYTF

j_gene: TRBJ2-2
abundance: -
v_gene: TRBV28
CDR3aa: CASIPFSGDTGELFF

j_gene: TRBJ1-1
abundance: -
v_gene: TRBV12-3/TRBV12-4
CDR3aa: CASTPMGGGVNTEAFF

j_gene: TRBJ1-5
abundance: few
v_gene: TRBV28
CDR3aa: CASILGNSNQPQHF

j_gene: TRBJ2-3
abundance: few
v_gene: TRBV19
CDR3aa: CASTKGAESTDTQYF

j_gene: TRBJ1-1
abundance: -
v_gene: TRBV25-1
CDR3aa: CASSELDGMNTEAFF

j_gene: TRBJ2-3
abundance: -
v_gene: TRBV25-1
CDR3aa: CASGLTGRSYTDTQYF

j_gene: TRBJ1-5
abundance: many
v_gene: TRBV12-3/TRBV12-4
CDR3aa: CASSLGGVSQPQHF

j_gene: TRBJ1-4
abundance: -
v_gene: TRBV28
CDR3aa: CASSPRDPSEWGEKLFF

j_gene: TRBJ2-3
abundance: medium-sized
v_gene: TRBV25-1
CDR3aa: CASSEPLAGGPTDTQYF

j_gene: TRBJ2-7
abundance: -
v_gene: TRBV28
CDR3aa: CASSFNRAYEQYF

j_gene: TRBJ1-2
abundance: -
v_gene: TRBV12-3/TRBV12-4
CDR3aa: CASSPTATSQGPYGYTF

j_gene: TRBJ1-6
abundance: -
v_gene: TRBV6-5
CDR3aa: CARTRQGAHSPLHF

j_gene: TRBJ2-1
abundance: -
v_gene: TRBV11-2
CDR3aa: CASSPAGDPSYNEQFF

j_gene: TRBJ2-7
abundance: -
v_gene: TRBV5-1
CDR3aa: CASSTGQGKEGEQYF